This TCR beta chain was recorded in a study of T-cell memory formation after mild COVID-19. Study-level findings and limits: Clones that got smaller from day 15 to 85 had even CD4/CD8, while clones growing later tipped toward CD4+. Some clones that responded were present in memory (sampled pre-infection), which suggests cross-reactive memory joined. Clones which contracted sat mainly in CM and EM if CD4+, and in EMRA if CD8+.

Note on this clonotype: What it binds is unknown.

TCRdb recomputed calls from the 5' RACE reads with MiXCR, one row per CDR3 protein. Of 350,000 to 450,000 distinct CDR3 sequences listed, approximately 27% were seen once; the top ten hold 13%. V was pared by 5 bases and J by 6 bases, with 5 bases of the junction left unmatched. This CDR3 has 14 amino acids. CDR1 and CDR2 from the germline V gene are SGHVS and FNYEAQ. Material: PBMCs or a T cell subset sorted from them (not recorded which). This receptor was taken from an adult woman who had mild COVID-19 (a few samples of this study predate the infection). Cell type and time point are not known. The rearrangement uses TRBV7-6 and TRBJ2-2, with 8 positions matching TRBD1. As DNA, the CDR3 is TGTGCCAGCAGCATTGACAGGGGATCCGGGGAGCTGTTTTTT. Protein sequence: CASSIDRGSGELFF.